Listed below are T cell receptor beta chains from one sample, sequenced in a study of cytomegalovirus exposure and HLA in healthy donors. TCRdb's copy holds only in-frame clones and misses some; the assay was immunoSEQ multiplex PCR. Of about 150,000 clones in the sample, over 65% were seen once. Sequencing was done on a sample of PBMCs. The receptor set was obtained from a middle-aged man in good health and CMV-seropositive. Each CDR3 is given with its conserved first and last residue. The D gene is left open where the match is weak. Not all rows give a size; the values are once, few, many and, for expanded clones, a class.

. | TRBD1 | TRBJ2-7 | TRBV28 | TGTGCCAGTTTGCAGGGACAGGGGGCGGTCAGGGTGAAAGAGCAGTACTTC | CASLQGQGAVRVKEQYF
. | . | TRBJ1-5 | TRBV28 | TGTGCCAGCACCCCGGGACATTATAGCAATCAGCCCCAGCATTTT | CASTPGHYSNQPQHF
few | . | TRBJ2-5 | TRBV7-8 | TGTGCCAGCGCGATTCAAGAGACCCAGTACTTC | CASAIQETQYF
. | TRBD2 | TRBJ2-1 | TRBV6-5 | TGTGCCAGCGGACTAGCGGGAGACAATGAGCAGTTCTTC | CASGLAGDNEQFF
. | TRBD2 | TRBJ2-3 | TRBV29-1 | TGCAGCGTTGCGGGGGGGAGCGCAGATACGCAGTATTTT | CSVAGGSADTQYF
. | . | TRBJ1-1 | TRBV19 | TGTGCCAGTAGTGGCAAGATAACAGGGAATACTGAAGCTTTCTTT | CASSGKITGNTEAFF
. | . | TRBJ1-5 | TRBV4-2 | TGTGCCAGCAGCCAAGAAGGGGTTAGCAATCAGCCCCAGCATTTT | CASSQEGVSNQPQHF
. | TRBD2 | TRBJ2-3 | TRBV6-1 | TGTGCCAGCAGTTCTACTAGCGCCACAGATACGCAGTATTTT | CASSSTSATDTQYF
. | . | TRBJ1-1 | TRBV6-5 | TGTGCCAGCAGTGCAACGGGGAACACTGAAGCTTTCTTT | CASSATGNTEAFF
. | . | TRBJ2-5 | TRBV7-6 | TGTGCCAGCAGCTTAGCCAGGGAAGAGACCCAGTACTTC | CASSLAREETQYF
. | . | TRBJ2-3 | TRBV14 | TGTGCCAGCAGCCTAGCTCTAGGGGACACAGATACGCAGTATTTT | CASSLALGDTDTQYF
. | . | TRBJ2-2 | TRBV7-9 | TGTGCCAGCAGCTTATTTGCCGGTACCGGGGAGCTGTTTTTT | CASSLFAGTGELFF
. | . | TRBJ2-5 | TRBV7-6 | TGTGCCAGCAGCCCCCTACATGCGGGCCAAGAGACCCAGTACTTC | CASSPLHAGQETQYF
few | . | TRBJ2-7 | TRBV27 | TGTGCCAGCAGTTTACGCTATGTACAGGGAAGCAACGAGCAGTACTTC | CASSLRYVQGSNEQYF
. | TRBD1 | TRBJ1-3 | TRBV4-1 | TGCGCCAGCAGCAGGGACAGGGTCGCCTCTGGAAACACCATATATTTT | CASSRDRVASGNTIYF
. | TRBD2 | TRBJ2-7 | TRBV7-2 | TGTGCCAGCAGCTTCGAGCGGGGATGGTCCTACGAGCAGTACTTC | CASSFERGWSYEQYF
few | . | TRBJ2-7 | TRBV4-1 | TGCGCCAGCAGCCAAGGGGGGGCCTACGAGCAGTACTTC | CASSQGGAYEQYF
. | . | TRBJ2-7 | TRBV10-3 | TGTGCCATCAGTGAGAACTTCGAGCAGTACTTC | CAISENFEQYF
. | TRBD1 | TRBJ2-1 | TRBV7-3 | TGTGCCAGCAGCTCGCCGGGACAGACCTACAATGAGCAGTTCTTC | CASSSPGQTYNEQFF
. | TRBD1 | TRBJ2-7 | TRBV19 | TGTGCCAGTAGTCTCGACAGGGGCTACGAGCAGTACTTC | CASSLDRGYEQYF
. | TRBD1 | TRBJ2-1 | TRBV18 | TGTGCCAGCTCACGTAGACAGGGTGACAACTACAATGAGCAGTTCTTC | CASSRRQGDNYNEQFF
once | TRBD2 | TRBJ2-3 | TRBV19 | TGTGCCAGTAGTGGACTAGCGGGAGGTGGAGATACGCAGTATTTT | CASSGLAGGGDTQYF
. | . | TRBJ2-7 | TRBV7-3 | TGTGCCAGCAGCTTAGCAACAAGCTACGAGCAGTACTTC | CASSLATSYEQYF
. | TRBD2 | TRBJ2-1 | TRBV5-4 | TGTGCCAGCGGAACCGGGACTAGCGGGAGTCTAGGTGAGCAGTTCTTC | CASGTGTSGSLGEQFF
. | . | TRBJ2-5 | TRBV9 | TGTGCCAGCAGCGCGGAGGAGTGGTCCCAAGAGACCCAGTACTTC | CASSAEEWSQETQYF
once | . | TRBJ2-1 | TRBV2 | TGTGCCAGCAGCGCCACTCCGGGGTTCAATGAGCAGTTCTTC | CASSATPGFNEQFF
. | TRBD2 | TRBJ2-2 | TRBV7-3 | TGTGCCAGCAGCTTCTTAGGGGCTAGCGGGACCGGGGAGCTGTTTTTT | CASSFLGASGTGELFF
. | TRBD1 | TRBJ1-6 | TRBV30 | TGTGCCTGGAGTGGACAGGGCAATTCCCCCCTCCACTTT | CAWSGQGNSPLHF
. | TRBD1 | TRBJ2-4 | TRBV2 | TGTGCCAGCAGTTCCACTACAGGGGGCAATTACATTCAGTACTTC | CASSSTTGGNYIQYF
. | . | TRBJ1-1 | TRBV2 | TGTGCCAGCAGTGATGGGCCTGAAGCTTTCTTT | CASSDGPEAFF
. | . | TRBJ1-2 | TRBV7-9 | TGTGCCAGCAGCTCAGGGGTCTATGGCTACACCTTC | CASSSGVYGYTF
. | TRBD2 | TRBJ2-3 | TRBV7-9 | TGTGCCAGCAGCTCCTTAGCGGGACACTCGGATACGCAGTATTTT | CASSSLAGHSDTQYF
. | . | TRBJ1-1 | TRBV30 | TGTGCCTGGAGTCGGGACACTGAAGCTTTCTTT | CAWSRDTEAFF
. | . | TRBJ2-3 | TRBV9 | TGTGCCAGCAGCGTAGATGCAGGGCACCCAGATACGCAGTATTTT | CASSVDAGHPDTQYF
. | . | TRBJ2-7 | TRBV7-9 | TGTGCCAGCAGCTTACAGGGCCAGGGTCAATACGAGCAGTACTTC | CASSLQGQGQYEQYF
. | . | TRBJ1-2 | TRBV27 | TGTGCCAGCAGTTTAACAGGTCGGCGTGGCTACACCTTC | CASSLTGRRGYTF
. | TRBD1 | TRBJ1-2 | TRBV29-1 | TGCAGCGTCGGATCCGGGACAGTTGGCTACACCTTC | CSVGSGTVGYTF
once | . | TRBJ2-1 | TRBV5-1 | TGCGCCAGCAGCTTAAACTGGAGCAATGAGCAGTTCTTC | CASSLNWSNEQFF
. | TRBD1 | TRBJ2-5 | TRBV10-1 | TGCGCCAGCAGTGATGGTCAGGGGGCGTTTGAGACCCAGTACTTC | CASSDGQGAFETQYF
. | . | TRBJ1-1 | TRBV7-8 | TGTGCCAGCAGCTTCGGGATGAACACTGAAGCTTTCTTT | CASSFGMNTEAFF
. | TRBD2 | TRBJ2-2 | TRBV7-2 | TGTGCCAGCAGCTTATCATTCGGGACTAGCGGTATAAGGGAGCTGTTTTTT | CASSLSFGTSGIRELFF
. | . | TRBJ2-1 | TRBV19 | TGTGCCAGTAGTATAGAACATAAGAATGAGCAGTTCTTC | CASSIEHKNEQFF
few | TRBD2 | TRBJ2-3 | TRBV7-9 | TGTGCCAGCAGCTTCGGGACTAGCGGGAGCAGAACAGATACGCAGTATTTT | CASSFGTSGSRTDTQYF
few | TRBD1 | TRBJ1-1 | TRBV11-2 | TGTGCCAGCAGCTGGGGACAGGGGAACACTGAAGCTTTCTTT | CASSWGQGNTEAFF
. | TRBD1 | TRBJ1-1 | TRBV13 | TGTGCCAGCAGCCCTACCGGGACAGGGTATCCTGAAGCTTTCTTT | CASSPTGTGYPEAFF
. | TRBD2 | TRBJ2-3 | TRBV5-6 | TGTGCCAGCGGGACTAGCGCCACAGATACGCAGTATTTT | CASGTSATDTQYF
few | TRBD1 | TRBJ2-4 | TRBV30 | TGTGCCTGGAGGGGGGAACAGGGGATAGCCAAAAACATTCAGTACTTC | CAWRGEQGIAKNIQYF
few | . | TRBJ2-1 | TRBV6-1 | TGTGCCAGCAAAGAACTAGCCTACAATGAGCAGTTCTTC | CASKELAYNEQFF
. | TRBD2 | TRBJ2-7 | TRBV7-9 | TGTGCCAGCAGCTTAGTCGGGCTAGCGGGGACATACGAGCAGTACTTC | CASSLVGLAGTYEQYF
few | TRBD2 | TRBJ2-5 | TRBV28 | TGTGCCAGCAGTCGCTCGAGCGGGAGCTGGGGGGAGACCCAGTACTTC | CASSRSSGSWGETQYF
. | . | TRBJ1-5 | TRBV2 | TGTGCCAGCAGTTTGACAGATTCTCATTATAGCAATCAGCCCCAGCATTTT | CASSLTDSHYSNQPQHF
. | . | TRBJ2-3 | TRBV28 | TGTGCCAGCAGTTTAGGGCTAGCGACAGATACGCAGTATTTT | CASSLGLATDTQYF
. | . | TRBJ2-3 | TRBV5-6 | TGTGCCAGCAGCCGGGGACACCGCACAGATACGCAGTATTTT | CASSRGHRTDTQYF
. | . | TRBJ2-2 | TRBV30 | TGTGCCTGGAGTAAACGAGGGCTGCCGAACACCGGGGAGCTGTTTTTT | CAWSKRGLPNTGELFF
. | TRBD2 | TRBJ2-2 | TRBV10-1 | TGCGCCAGCAGTGGGACTAGCGGTTCCGGGGAGCTGTTTTTT | CASSGTSGSGELFF